This T cell receptor beta chain was identified in a study of shared clonotypes between healthy human individuals. Repertoires were generated with immunoSEQ multiplex PCR, while TCRdb's copy carries only in-frame clones and drops some. The sample lists around 2,000,000 clones, roughly 94% occurring once. Study outcomes and limitations: Naive subsets, compared against memory subsets, generally had larger estimated richness values.

In the naive CD8 group, cells lacked CD45RO and were positively selected for CCR7, so terminally differentiated effector memory CD45RA+ cells were left out. The CDR3 extends over 14 amino acids. Trimming removed 4 bases at V and 7 bases at J, with 14 bases between. Germline assignment: CDR1 MNHNS and CDR2 SASEGT. A note on this clone: Its target is not known.

The V gene is TRBV6-1, the J gene TRBJ1-5; weak D call: TRBD1 (6 bases). Sequencing was carried out using naive CD8+ T cells sorted from blood. This clonotype originated in a man in his late teens or twenties in good health. The CDR3 sequence is CASSAAGVQQPQHF. The CDR3 DNA reads as TGTGCCAGCAGTGCGGCAGGGGTGCAACAGCCCCAGCATTTT.